Following are 25 T cell receptor beta chains from one sample sequenced in a study of T cell responses to AZD1222 COVID-19 vaccine (dated by TCRdb to the early 2020s). Libraries were built with the immunoSEQ multiplex PCR assay. The source is immuneACCESS, and TCRdb retained only in-frame sequences with V and J called. Part of the clones is not carried over; for the studies checked, unresolved V genes explain less than half of this, and the remainder is unexplained. This sample is represented by under 200,000 clones; around 94% of them were singletons. The leading ten clones occupy 3.6% of the sample. The sample's time point label, in plain terms: about 28 days (+/-7) after the second vaccine dose. In light of the paper, this sample's treatment or condition label describes: meningococcal conjugate vaccine given as trial control. The sample consisted of peripheral blood, taken 28 days after the second dose of the MenACWY control vaccine. These receptors were collected from an adult who received the MenACWY meningococcal vaccine as a control.

The rearrangement links TRBV28 to TRBJ1-1; D uncertain. Trimming cost V 5 bases and J 1 base, with 14 bases left between them. The CDR3 spans 15 residues. In germline, CDR1 is MDHEN, CDR2 SYDVKM. The CDR3 protein is CASSLRVLSNTEAFF. The DNA of the CDR3 is TGTGCCAGCAGTCTCCGGGTCCTCTCGAACACTGAAGCTTTCTTT. Full variable domain (remainder filled in from reference TRBV28 and TRBJ1-1): DVKVTQSSRYLVKRTGEKVFLECVQDMDHENMFWYRQDPGLGLRLIYFSYDVKMKEKGDIPEGYSVSREKKERFSLILESASTNQTSMYLCASSLRVLSNTEAFFGQGTRLTVV.

V is TRBV7-8 and J is TRBJ1-4; D not certain. Trimming took 4 bases from V and 5 from J, leaving 8 bases between them. The CDR3 sequence is 13 residues long. In germline, CDR1 is SGHVS, CDR2 FQNEAQ. The DNA for the CDR3 is TGTGCCAGCAGCTCCAACAGAAATGAAAAACTGTTTTTT. Translated, it gives CASSSNRNEKLFF.

This chain connects TRBV6-4 to TRBJ2-1; D unclear. V lost 0 bases, J lost 9 bases, and 6 bases lay in between. CDR3 length: 12 residues. From germline, CDR1 is MRHNA and CDR2 SNTAGT. CDR3 sequence: CASSDSWGEQFF. As DNA, the CDR3 is TGTGCCAGCAGTGACTCATGGGGTGAGCAGTTCTTC.

This clone was seen more than once but under ten times. This rearrangement joins TRBV28 to TRBJ1-1; no reliable D call. The CDR3 covers 14 residues. Trimming removed 2 bases from V and 7 bases from J, with 14 bases in between. CDR1 is MDHEN and CDR2 is SYDVKM in the germline V gene. The CDR3 region has the DNA TGTGCCAGCAGTTTACCCTCTTCCTTGGGTGAAGCTTTCTTT. As protein: CASSLPSSLGEAFF.

The V call is TRBV7-8, the J call TRBJ2-1; TRBD1 is a possible D gene (6 bases). V was clipped by 1 base and J by 0 bases, with 10 bases between them. Germline V gene sequence: CDR1 SGHVS, CDR2 FQNEAQ. CDR3 size: 16 residues. The CDR3 sequence: CASSLGLGHSYNEQFF. CDR3 nucleotides: TGTGCCAGCAGCTTAGGGTTGGGACACTCCTACAATGAGCAGTTCTTC. Full variable domain (rest looked up from reference TRBV7-8 and TRBJ2-1): GAGVSQSPRYKVAKRGQDVALRCDPISGHVSLFWYQQALGQGPEFLTYFQNEAQLDKSGLPSDRFFAERPEGSVSTLKIQRTQQEDSAVYLCASSLGLGHSYNEQFFGPGTRLTVL.

The chain links TRBV6-5 to TRBJ1-2; possibly TRBD1 for D (6 bases). Trimming shortened V by 2 bases and J by 8 bases, and 15 bases separated the two germline ends. Germline CDR1 reads MNHEY; CDR2 reads SVGAGI. This CDR3 is built from 14 residues. As DNA, the CDR3 is TGTGCCAGCAGTTACCTTTCGGGGGCAGAGGGCTACACCTTC. Translation: CASSYLSGAEGYTF.

The chain is built from TRBV5-1 and TRBJ2-2, with D perhaps matching TRBD1 or TRBD2 (5 bases each). V lost 0 bases, J lost 4 bases, and 10 bases lay in between. The V gene's germline CDR1 is SGHRS and CDR2 YFSETQ. There are 15 residues in the CDR3. CDR3 protein: CASSLGSGTTGELFF. For the CDR3, the DNA is TGCGCCAGCAGCTTGGGGTCAGGGACCACCGGGGAGCTGTTTTTT. The variable domain in full, with the rest retrieved from reference TRBV5-1 and TRBJ2-2, is KAGVTQTPRYLIKTRGQQVTLSCSPISGHRSVSWYQQTPGQGLQFLFEYFSETQRNKGNFPGRFSGRQFSNSRSEMNVSTLELGDSALYLCASSLGSGTTGELFFGEGSRLTVL.

The chain couples TRBV5-4 to TRBJ2-5, with 8 bases lining up with TRBD1. The CDR3 sequence is 15 residues long. CDR1 and CDR2 from the germline V gene are SGHNT and YYREEE (reference sequence). The J segment lost 3 bases and the V segment lost 3 bases, leaving 7 bases of the junction unmatched. Here the CDR3 DNA reads TGTGCCAGCAGCTCAGCCGGGACAGGTGAAGAGACCCAGTACTTC. Amino acids: CASSSAGTGEETQYF.

With regard to this clone: Additional DNA sequences in this sample encode the identical CDR3. The chain couples TRBV6-5 to TRBJ1-2; tentative D call: TRBD1 (5 bases). The V and J ends lost 6 bases and 2 bases respectively, with 7 bases between them. The V gene's germline CDR1 is MNHEY and CDR2 SVGAGI. The CDR3 loop spans 12 amino acids. CDR3 coding DNA: TGTGCCAGCAGAAACAGGAACTATGGCTACACCTTC. Translated: CASRNRNYGYTF.

The V and J genes are TRBV11-2 and TRBJ1-5; D remains unclear. Between the trimmed V and J ends, which lost 5 bases and 5 bases, there was a span of 10 bases. The CDR3 totals 13 residues. Germline loops: CDR1 SGHAT, CDR2 FQNNGV. In DNA form, the CDR3 reads TGTGCCAGCAGCCCCGATTCGGATCAGCCCCAGCATTTT. Amino acids: CASSPDSDQPQHF.

This chain joins TRBV6-6 and TRBJ1-4; unclear D gene. CDR3 length equals 14 residues. Germline CDR1 and CDR2: MNHNY and SVGAGI (reference sequence). V shed 6 bases and J shed 7 bases, with 15 bases lying between them. The CDR3, as DNA: TGTGCCAGCAGCCTGGACGGAGTGGCTGAAAAACTGTTTTTT. Its translation: CASSLDGVAEKLFF.

The chain recombines TRBV19 with TRBJ2-2; 7 positions agree with TRBD1. The CDR3 runs to 16 residues. The germline V gene has CDR1 LNHDA and CDR2 SQIVND (reference sequence). Unmatched junction bases numbered 10, after V lost 5 bases and J lost 4 bases. CDR3 in amino acids: CASSPNRDSFTGELFF. The CDR3 coding sequence is TGTGCCAGTAGTCCGAACCGGGACAGCTTCACCGGGGAGCTGTTTTTT.

CDR3 sequence (DNA): TGTGCCAGCAGCCAAGGACAGGGGGACTTCTATGGCTACACCTTC. It encodes CASSQGQGDFYGYTF. The chain has TRBV4-2 and TRBJ1-2, with 9 positions matching TRBD1. Germline values: CDR1 LGHNA, CDR2 YNFKEQ. V lost 1 base to trimming and J lost 4 bases; unmatched junction nucleotides: 4. CDR3 size: 15 residues.

This chain links TRBV29-1 with TRBJ1-2; tentatively, D is TRBD1 (6 bases). The length of the CDR3 is 15 residues. Germline-derived CDR1 and CDR2 are SQVTM and ANQGSEA. Between the trimmed V and J ends, which lost 3 bases and 4 bases, there was a span of 18 bases. The CDR3 DNA reads TGCAGCGTTGACTGGACAGACAACATCGGCTATGGCTACACCTTC. This sequence encodes CSVDWTDNIGYGYTF.

The rearrangement links TRBV11-2 to TRBJ1-2; D is possibly TRBD1 (6 bases). Between the trimmed V and J ends, which lost 5 bases and 5 bases, there was a span of 18 bases. Per the germline V gene, CDR1 is SGHAT and CDR2 is FQNNGV. The CDR3 is 15 amino acids. The CDR3 region has the DNA TGTGCCAGCAGCCCGAGGTCAGGGGAGAGATATGGCTACACCTTC. Translation: CASSPRSGERYGYTF. Combining the CDR3 with reference TRBV11-2 and TRBJ1-2 gives the whole variable domain EAGVAQSPRYKIIEKRQSVAFWCNPISGHATLYWYQQILGQGPKLLIQFQNNGVVDDSQLPKDRFSAERLKGVDSTLKIQPAKLEDSAVYLCASSPRSGERYGYTFGSGTRLTVV.

The chain uses TRBV30 and TRBJ2-7; D ambiguous. The CDR3 consists of 11 residues. Trimming removed 2 bases at V and 3 bases at J, with 5 bases between. CDR1 GTSNPN and CDR2 SVGIG come from the germline V gene (reference sequence). The CDR3 sequence is CAWSSLYEQYF. The DNA for the CDR3 is TGTGCCTGGAGTAGTCTCTACGAGCAGTACTTC. Full variable domain (outside the CDR3, taken from reference TRBV30 and TRBJ2-7): SQTIHQWPATLVQPVGSPLSLECTVEGTSNPNLYWYRQAAGRGLQLLFYSVGIGQISSEVPQNLSASRPQDRQFILSSKKLLLSDSGFYLCAWSSLYEQYFGPGTRLTVT.

The rearrangement joins TRBV20-1 to TRBJ2-7; 11 bases agree with TRBD1. The junction had 6 bases not matched to a gene; V was cut back by 3 bases and J by 5 bases. This CDR3 has 14 amino acids. Germline lookup yields CDR1 DFQATT and CDR2 SNEGSKA (reference sequence). CDR3 protein: CSASWDRGVNEQYF. The CDR3 DNA follows: TGCAGTGCTAGTTGGGACAGGGGGGTCAACGAGCAGTACTTC.

This chain joins TRBV10-3 and TRBJ2-3; 7 bases map to TRBD2. The CDR3 is made up of 14 amino acids. Germline CDR1 is ENHRY and CDR2 is SYGVKD. J gave up 1 base and V 7 bases, and 5 bases lay outside the gene matches. CDR3: CAIKAREGTDTQYF. Written as DNA, the CDR3 is TGTGCCATCAAGGCACGGGAGGGCACAGATACGCAGTATTTT.

The rearrangement links TRBV28 to TRBJ2-7, with D perhaps TRBD1 (6 bases). Germline CDR1 reads MDHEN; CDR2 reads SYDVKM. The CDR3 is 10 amino acids. CDR3 residues: CASNFYVGGV. CDR3 nucleotide sequence: TGTGCCAGCAACTTCTACGTAGGGGGCGTC.

The chain carries TRBV29-1 and TRBJ2-5; 11 nucleotides align to TRBD1. Germline values: CDR1 SQVTM, CDR2 ANQGSEA. The trim removed 5 bases at V and 4 bases at J, leaving 3 bases unmatched. The CDR3 extends over 13 amino acids. For the CDR3, the DNA is TGCAGCGTTAGGACAGGGGGCGGAGAGACCCAGTACTTC. Translating it yields CSVRTGGGETQYF.

This clone was observed once. The rearrangement links TRBV5-1 to TRBJ2-3; no definite D call. Trimming removed 0 bases at V and 7 bases at J, with 18 bases between. Per the germline V gene, CDR1 is SGHRS and CDR2 is YFSETQ. The CDR3 loop spans 16 amino acids. The CDR3 spells CASSLEVLSSRYTQYF. The CDR3 region has the DNA TGCGCCAGCAGCTTGGAGGTTTTGTCTAGTCGTTATACGCAGTATTTT.

This rearrangement joins TRBV14 to TRBJ1-2, with D possibly TRBD1 on 5 matching bases. CDR1 SGHDN and CDR2 FVKESK come from the germline V gene. Between the trimmed V and J ends, which lost 7 bases and 6 bases, there was a span of 21 bases. This CDR3 region has 15 residues. CDR3 DNA sequence: TGTGCCAGCACCAACTCGCTGGGGGGGTCACATGGCTACACCTTC. It is translated as CASTNSLGGSHGYTF.

The chain is built from TRBV6-6 and TRBJ2-7, with TRBD2 matching over 7 bases. V lost 0 bases and J lost 9; bases outside the gene matches: 14. Germline CDR1 is MNHNY and CDR2 is SVGAGI (reference sequence). This CDR3 comprises 16 residues. CDR3 bases: TGTGCCAGCAGTTACTCCCCAAGCGGGGCCCTAAAGGGGCAGTACTTC. This codes for CASSYSPSGALKGQYF.

This clone was seen only a few times. This chain links TRBV9 with TRBJ1-1, with D perhaps matching TRBD1 (5 bases). Trimming stripped 5 bases from V and 7 bases from J, with 21 bases between. The CDR3 length is 15 residues. The germline CDR1 and CDR2 sequences are SGDLS and YYNGEE. CDR3 sequence: CASRTEGPRGNEAFF. Written as DNA, the CDR3 is TGTGCCAGCAGAACCGAGGGGCCGCGGGGTAATGAAGCTTTCTTT.

The V call is TRBV20-1, the J call TRBJ1-6; perhaps TRBD1 as D (5 bases). Germline V gene sequence: CDR1 DFQATT, CDR2 SNEGSKA (reference sequence). The CDR3 consists of 12 residues. V was trimmed by 3 bases and J by 10 bases, leaving 10 bases between them. The CDR3 region has the DNA TGCAGTGCTAGTATGGGGGGGTCACCCCTCCACTTT. It encodes CSASMGGSPLHF.